This T cell receptor beta chain was retrieved from a study of blood T cells in healthy people across ages. For the second PCR, which ran for roughly 7 to 11 cycles, a sample-barcoded 5' primer and a J-beta primer mix were used. From the 5' RACE reads, TCRdb called clonotypes with MiXCR, one entry per CDR3 protein. The sample carries 1.8 million or so distinct CDR3 sequences, more than 35% recorded once. Total RNA was isolated from each sample in quantities of at least 5 micrograms. From germline, CDR1 is LGHNT and CDR2 FRNRAP. CDR3 length equals 16 residues. V lost 5 bases to trimming and J lost 2 bases, with 13 bases between them. This clonotype was seen a few times.

This sequence joins TRBV12-5 and TRBJ1-6, with D perhaps TRBD1 (6 bases). This clonotype originated in a human donor in good health. Source material: blood. CDR3 in DNA: TGTGCTAGTGGTCTCCCCGGGACACCCTATAATTCACCCCTCCACTTT. It yields the protein CASGLPGTPYNSPLHF.